This T cell receptor (beta chain) was captured by sequencing in a study of blood T cell repertoires in COVID-19. TCRdb's table, derived via immunoSEQ multiplex PCR, lists solely in-frame clones and lacks some. The sample has a few hundred thousand clones; about 91% are singletons. This clone was seen only a few times. The TCR comes from a woman aged 60-70 years with acute or convalescent COVID-19. The material sequenced was peripheral blood.

The CDR3 DNA reads TGTGCCAGCAGCTTAGCTCGGGTAGGAGCTAACTATGGCTACACCTTC. This codes for CASSLARVGANYGYTF. The chain links TRBV11-2 to TRBJ1-2; D is ambiguous. CDR1 and CDR2 (germline): SGHAT, FQNNGV. This CDR3 has 16 amino acids. The V end was cut by 1 base, the J end by 0 bases, with 12 bases between.